A selection of T cell receptor beta chains follows, all from one sample in a study of T cells in Graves' hyperthyroidism and ophthalmopathy. Using its own MiXCR run on the multiplex PCR reads, TCRdb lists one record per CDR3 protein. Here the sample spans 350,000 to 450,000 distinct CDR3 sequences, around 15% being singletons. The source material was blood. The receptor source for this set is a man in his fifties with Graves' ophthalmopathy. CDR3s leave out the opening cysteine and the closing phenylalanine or tryptophan.

J gene | V gene | CDR3 protein
TRBJ2-5 | TRBV5-1 | ASSLVGETQY
TRBJ1-2 | TRBV20-1 | SAGLTGRLDGYT
TRBJ2-7 | TRBV27 | ASSLNPLYEQY
TRBJ1-6 | TRBV6-1 | ASRGQGALLH
TRBJ2-1 | TRBV10-3 | AISGGQSNEQF
TRBJ2-5 | TRBV10-3 | AISESAGYQETQY
TRBJ1-5 | TRBV20-1 | SAGVAGFNLISNQPQH
TRBJ1-4 | TRBV19 | ASSIPRNSGEKLF
TRBJ1-1 | TRBV6-1 | ASSYLSGDTEAF
TRBJ1-5 | TRBV4-1 | ASSQDDGTGVQPQH
TRBJ1-5 | TRBV27 | ASASQGQGLYSNQPQH
TRBJ1-4 | TRBV6-5 | ASSYSVVYEKLF
TRBJ1-1 | TRBV18 | ASSLGQVTLGGEAF
TRBJ2-1 | TRBV12-3/TRBV12-4 | ASMSSYNEQF
TRBJ2-3 | TRBV12-3/TRBV12-4 | ASSFRTSGTSTDTQY
TRBJ1-3 | TRBV7-9 | ASSFTGAGNTIY
TRBJ2-7 | TRBV2 | ASGETGGHEQY
TRBJ1-2 | TRBV14 | ARDRGRLCGYT
TRBJ2-3 | TRBV5-6 | ASSRLTSGTSTDTQY
TRBJ1-1 | TRBV11-1 | ASSSPETLGTEAF
TRBJ1-2 | TRBV5-6 | ASRPLGRDRESYGYT
TRBJ2-3 | TRBV15 | ATSSRLATDTQY
TRBJ2-2 | TRBV2 | ASGGGIAGENTGELF
TRBJ2-1 | TRBV7-9 | ASTSSGRSDNEQF
TRBJ1-1 | TRBV7-9 | ASSLSRGSQEAF
TRBJ1-2 | TRBV19 | ASSHPANYGYT
TRBJ1-6 | TRBV5-1 | ASSPPGGSGSLH
TRBJ2-3 | TRBV29-1 | SVDGQLSTDTQY
TRBJ2-7 | TRBV11-2 | ASSRSGHPYEQY
TRBJ2-5 | TRBV20-1 | SVAGDETQY
TRBJ2-3 | TRBV24-1 | ATSDWDSPSTDTQY
TRBJ2-5 | TRBV7-8 | ASSDGQGQETQY
TRBJ2-2 | TRBV6-1 | ASTSWAGQENTGELF
TRBJ2-5 | TRBV6-1 | ASSPKRGVRETQY
TRBJ2-7 | TRBV11-2 | ASSLAPSGSGQY
TRBJ1-2 | TRBV19 | ASSTRQGGYT
TRBJ1-1 | TRBV5-1 | ASSFGGTDRNTEAF
TRBJ2-2 | TRBV29-1 | SVDIEEGATGELF
TRBJ1-2 | TRBV7-3 | ASSYGTGRGYT
TRBJ2-3 | TRBV19 | ASSISIFPPVKPTDTQY
TRBJ2-3 | TRBV9 | ASSKIAGATDTQY
TRBJ2-5 | TRBV20-1 | SARGLLSGETQY
TRBJ1-2 | TRBV29-1 | SVDNPANYGYT
TRBJ2-7 | TRBV27 | ASSNNWYEQY
TRBJ2-2 | TRBV24-1 | ATRAGHESGELF
TRBJ2-1 | TRBV6-5 | ASSYGPTLRNEQF
TRBJ2-5 | TRBV3-1 | ASSQPRDRAQETQY
TRBJ1-5 | TRBV6-1 | ASSYGSPNSNQPQH
TRBJ1-6 | TRBV28 | ASSVTGGYNSPLH
TRBJ2-7 | TRBV27 | ASSFAGVTYEQY
TRBJ2-1 | TRBV19 | ASSIMQGAGNEQF
TRBJ1-4 | TRBV19 | ASNVLGSANEKLF
TRBJ1-2 | TRBV29-1 | SVGRADGYT
TRBJ2-7 | TRBV11-2 | ASSLVHEQY
TRBJ1-5 | TRBV20-1 | SARDGGQPQH
TRBJ1-2 | TRBV19 | ASKDPASPGYT
TRBJ2-1 | TRBV3-1 | ASSQEMTSGDNEQF
TRBJ2-3 | TRBV28 | ASRPAGARTDTQY
TRBJ2-7 | TRBV7-9 | ASSSPGTGRVEQY
TRBJ2-5 | TRBV2 | ASSGRTGGEETQY